The rows below give T cell receptor beta chains drawn from one sample of a study of OX40 agonist ivuxolimab in advanced cancers. Method: immunoSEQ multiplex PCR; TCRdb's copy keeps in-frame clones and lacks some. The table lists tens of thousands of clones, 65% to 90% of them singletons. The source was CD4+ or CD8+ T cells sorted from blood, collected in a trial of the OX40 agonist ivuxolimab. The receptors shown here come from an adult with an advanced solid tumor such as melanoma, head and neck, liver or kidney cancer. CDR3s include the opening cysteine and the closing phenylalanine or tryptophan. The D gene is left open where the match is weak. Rows give clone size only sometimes, using once, few, many, or a class for an expanded clone.

cdr3_aa,cdr3_nt,v_call,clone_size,d_call,j_call
CASSDYGSRVSYEQYF,TGTGCCAGCAGTGACTATGGCAGCCGGGTCTCCTACGAGCAGTACTTC,TRBV6-4,NA,NA,TRBJ2-7
CASKHYNSPLHF,TGTGCCAGCAAACACTATAATTCACCCCTCCACTTT,TRBV6-1,NA,NA,TRBJ1-6
CASSMGGAWTDTQYF,TGTGCCAGTAGTATGGGGGGGGCCTGGACAGATACGCAGTATTTT,TRBV19,NA,NA,TRBJ2-3
CASSLRGPFSPQETQYF,TGTGCCAGCAGCTTACGAGGGCCCTTCAGCCCTCAAGAGACCCAGTACTTC,TRBV11-2,NA,NA,TRBJ2-5
CAWGRSSYQPQHF,TGTGCCTGGGGGAGGTCTTCCTATCAGCCCCAGCATTTT,TRBV30,NA,NA,TRBJ1-5
CASSQGFSNTEAFF,TGTGCCAGCTCACAGGGATTTTCGAACACTGAAGCTTTCTTT,TRBV19,once,NA,TRBJ1-1
CASSPIATGNTGELFF,TGTGCCAGCTCACCTATCGCAACAGGGAACACCGGGGAGCTGTTTTTT,TRBV18,NA,NA,TRBJ2-2
CASSVEGTEQFF,TGTGCCAGCAGCGTAGAGGGCACTGAGCAGTTCTTC,TRBV9,once,NA,TRBJ2-1
CASSFAGGYEQYF,TGTGCCAGCAGTTTCGCAGGGGGCTACGAGCAGTACTTC,TRBV28,NA,TRBD1,TRBJ2-7
CASSQETGTGELFF,TGCGCCAGCAGCCAAGAGACAGGGACCGGGGAGCTGTTTTTT,TRBV4-3,once,TRBD1,TRBJ2-2
CASSSGQLSSYNEQFF,TGTGCCAGCAGTTCGGGACAGCTGAGCTCCTACAATGAGCAGTTCTTC,TRBV6-5,NA,TRBD1,TRBJ2-1
CASQREWFGSSYNEQFF,TGTGCCAGTCAGAGGGAGTGGTTTGGCAGCTCCTACAATGAGCAGTTCTTC,TRBV28,NA,NA,TRBJ2-1
CAWSPPGRSSYNEQFF,TGTGCCTGGAGTCCTCCAGGTCGTAGCTCCTACAATGAGCAGTTCTTC,TRBV30,NA,NA,TRBJ2-1
CASSEPGRGDNEQFF,TGTGCCAGCAGTGAACCTGGACGTGGGGACAATGAGCAGTTCTTC,TRBV25-1,NA,NA,TRBJ2-1
CASSPSSWNGELFF,TGTGCCAGCAGCCCCTCCTCGTGGAACGGGGAGCTGTTTTTT,TRBV7-3,NA,NA,TRBJ2-2
CASSQGLASGRARDTQYF,TGCGCCAGCAGCCAAGGTCTTGCTAGCGGGAGGGCCAGGGATACGCAGTATTTT,TRBV4-1,NA,TRBD2,TRBJ2-3
CAISEGQYEQYF,TGTGCCATCAGCGAGGGACAGTACGAGCAGTACTTC,TRBV10-3,NA,TRBD1,TRBJ2-7
CAISESTHSNQPQHF,TGTGCCATCAGTGAGTCGACCCATAGCAATCAGCCCCAGCATTTT,TRBV10-3,NA,NA,TRBJ1-5
CASSLLASVGEQFF,TGTGCCAGCAGCCTACTAGCGTCGGTAGGCGAGCAGTTCTTC,TRBV6-1,NA,TRBD2,TRBJ2-1
CASIGGSSGSYEQYF,TGTGCCAGCATTGGCGGGTCTAGCGGATCCTACGAGCAGTACTTC,TRBV6-5,NA,TRBD2,TRBJ2-7
CASSMEGRIPDTQYF,TGTGCCAGCAGTATGGAGGGCAGAATACCAGATACGCAGTATTTT,TRBV6-1,NA,NA,TRBJ2-3
CASSLAADRRYTNYGYTF,TGTGCCAGCAGCTTAGCGGCCGACAGGAGATACACTAACTATGGCTACACCTTC,TRBV13,NA,NA,TRBJ1-2
CASSFGTGVTGELFF,TGTGCCAGCAGCTTCGGGACAGGTGTCACCGGGGAGCTGTTTTTT,TRBV7-2,once,TRBD1,TRBJ2-2
CASSLGSGATNEKLFF,TGTGCCAGCAGCTTAGGGTCGGGGGCTACTAATGAAAAACTGTTTTTT,TRBV7-6,NA,NA,TRBJ1-4
CASSYTGTSGSGEQYF,TGTGCCAGCAGTTATACCGGGACTAGCGGGAGTGGTGAGCAGTACTTC,TRBV6-5,NA,TRBD2,TRBJ2-7
CASSFSGVNTGELFF,TGCGCCAGCAGCTTTAGCGGGGTGAACACCGGGGAGCTGTTTTTT,TRBV5-1,NA,TRBD2,TRBJ2-2
CASSLARTHSPTRVYF,TGTGCCAGCAGCTTGGCCAGGACCCACTCGCCTACGAGGGTTTACTTC,TRBV5-8,NA,NA,TRBJ2-7
CASSLAGQLFSGANVLTF,TGTGCCAGCAGTCTAGCGGGACAGCTCTTCTCTGGGGCCAACGTCCTGACTTTC,TRBV2,NA,TRBD2,TRBJ2-6
CASRQSSWEKLFF,TGTGCCAGCAGACAGTCTAGCTGGGAAAAACTGTTTTTT,TRBV2,NA,NA,TRBJ1-4
CASSQATGGSSGNTIYF,TGCGCCAGCAGCCAGGCAACAGGGGGATCGTCTGGAAACACCATATATTTT,TRBV4-3,NA,TRBD1,TRBJ1-3
CASSLAPSTEAFF,TGTGCCAGCAGCTTAGCGCCGAGCACTGAAGCTTTCTTT,TRBV7-2,NA,NA,TRBJ1-1
CASSIRGDEQYF,TGTGCCAGTAGTATTCGCGGGGACGAGCAGTACTTC,TRBV19,NA,NA,TRBJ2-7
CASSYSTAGGQETQYF,TGTGCCAGCAGTTACTCTACGGCGGGGGGGCAAGAGACCCAGTACTTC,TRBV6-5,NA,TRBD2,TRBJ2-5
CASSKQGERSYEQYF,TGCGCCAGCAGCAAACAGGGGGAGCGCTCCTACGAGCAGTACTTC,TRBV5-1,NA,TRBD1,TRBJ2-7
CASSISAAANTEAFF,TGTGCCAGTAGTATATCGGCGGCGGCGAACACTGAAGCTTTCTTT,TRBV19,NA,NA,TRBJ1-1
CASSPPSEAQQYF,TGTGCCAGCTCACCACCTAGCGAGGCTCAACAGTACTTC,TRBV18,NA,NA,TRBJ2-5